These 9 T cell receptor beta chains originate from one sample sequenced in a study of T cell repertoires in ileal Crohn's disease. Repertoires were generated with immunoSEQ multiplex PCR, while TCRdb's copy carries only in-frame clones and drops some. The data hold tens of thousands of clones, with 81% observed a single time. The sequencing input was ileal tissue. The receptor source for this set is an adult with Crohn's disease.

This chain links TRBV5-1 with TRBJ2-5; tentatively, D is TRBD1 (5 bases). This CDR3 has 15 residues. The germline V gene has CDR1 SGHRS and CDR2 YFSETQ. The germline V and J ends were trimmed by 5 bases and 5 bases, with 19 bases remaining between them. Written as DNA, the CDR3 is TGCGCCAGCAGTTCTTTACTTCAGGGTCGGGAGACCCAGTACTTC. Translating gives CASSSLLQGRETQYF.

In this sample, this clone turned up a few times. V gene TRBV29-1 combines with J gene TRBJ2-3; D unresolved. The V end lost 6 bases, the J end lost 10 bases, and 11 bases lay between the germline ends. The CDR3 extends over 10 amino acids. Germline CDR1 SQVTM, CDR2 ANQGSEA. The CDR3 here is CSVRQDSQYF. The CDR3 DNA follows: TGCAGCGTCCGTCAGGATTCGCAGTATTTT.

J is TRBJ1-1 and V is TRBV19; 9 bases align to TRBD1. Germline CDR1 is LNHDA and CDR2 is SQIVND (reference sequence). The junction had 11 bases not matched to a gene; V was cut back by 7 bases and J by 11 bases. The CDR3 sequence is 13 residues long. The CDR3 here is CASTQRTGETAFF. CDR3 coding DNA: TGTGCCAGTACTCAAAGGACAGGGGAAACGGCTTTCTTT.

The chain combines TRBV6-1 with TRBJ2-1; 10 bases map to TRBD1. CDR1 and CDR2 (germline): MNHNS, SASEGT. The length of the CDR3 is 14 residues. V trimming: 11 bases; J trimming: 4 bases; junction bases outside the gene matches: 8. CDR3 coding DNA: TGTGCCTCATGGGGACAGGGGAAATACAATGAGCAGTTCTTC. This translates into CASWGQGKYNEQFF.

This chain connects TRBV7-2 to TRBJ2-2, with D possibly being TRBD2 (5 bases). CDR3 length equals 14 residues. Trimming took 2 bases from V and 4 from J, leaving 8 bases between them. Germline CDR1 and CDR2: SGHTA and FQGNSA. In nucleotides, the CDR3 is TGTGCCAGCAGCTTATCTCGGGGCACCGGGGAGCTGTTTTTT. Its translation is CASSLSRGTGELFF.

This rearrangement joins TRBV2 to TRBJ1-1; tentatively, D is TRBD1 (6 bases). The ends were cut back, 8 bases at V and 4 bases at J, with 17 bases in the middle. Germline V gene lookup returns CDR1 SNHLY and CDR2 FYNNEI. The CDR3 loop spans 14 amino acids. Here the CDR3 reads CASHAQGWSTEAFF. The DNA of the CDR3 is TGTGCCAGCCACGCGCAGGGGTGGAGCACTGAAGCTTTCTTT.

V usage is TRBV6-6 and J usage is TRBJ2-3; D is uncertain. Germline V CDR1 and CDR2: MNHNY, SVGAGI (reference sequence). With 7 bases removed from V and 6 bases from J, the gap between germline ends came to 8 bases. The CDR3 extends over 11 amino acids. The CDR3 coding sequence is TGTGCCAGCACCACCGCGGATACGCAGTATTTT. This translates into CASTTADTQYF.

The chain recombines TRBV10-3 with TRBJ2-7, with 9 bases fitting TRBD1. Losses at the gene ends were 4 bases for V and 4 bases for J; bases not matched to a gene: 5. The length of the CDR3 is 14 residues. Looked up from germline, CDR1 is ENHRY and CDR2 is SYGVKD. Here the CDR3 reads CAISGGTGTYEQYF. The CDR3 DNA reads TGTGCCATCAGTGGCGGGACAGGGACATACGAGCAGTACTTC.

V is TRBV6-5 and J is TRBJ1-2; D uncertain. The CDR3 consists of 13 residues. Germline CDR1 reads MNHEY; CDR2 reads SVGAGI. Trimming removed 4 bases at V and 1 base at J, with 7 bases between. DNA for the CDR3: TGTGCCAGCAGTTGGGCGAATAACTATGGCTACACCTTC. Translated, it gives CASSWANNYGYTF.